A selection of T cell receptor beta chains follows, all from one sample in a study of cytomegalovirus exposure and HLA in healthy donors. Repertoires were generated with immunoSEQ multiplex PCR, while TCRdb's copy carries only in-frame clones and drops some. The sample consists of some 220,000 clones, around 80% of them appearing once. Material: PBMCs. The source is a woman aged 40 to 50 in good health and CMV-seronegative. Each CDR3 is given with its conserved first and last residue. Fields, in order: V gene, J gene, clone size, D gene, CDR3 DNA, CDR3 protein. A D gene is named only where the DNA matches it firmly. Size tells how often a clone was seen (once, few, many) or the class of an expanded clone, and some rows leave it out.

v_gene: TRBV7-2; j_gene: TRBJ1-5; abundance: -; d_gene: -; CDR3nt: TGTGCCAGCAGCTTATCGGGCGGCCAGCGGATCAGCCCCCAGCATTTT; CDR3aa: CASSLSGGQRISPQHF
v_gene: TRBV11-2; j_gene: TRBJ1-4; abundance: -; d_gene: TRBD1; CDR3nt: TGTGCCAGCAGCTTAGATCCAAGACAGGGGCCCCATGAAAAACTGTTTTTT; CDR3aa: CASSLDPRQGPHEKLFF
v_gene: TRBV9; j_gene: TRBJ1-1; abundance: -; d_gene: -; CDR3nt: TGTGCCAGCAGCGTAGATACAGGGTGGAACACTGAAGCTTTCTTT; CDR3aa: CASSVDTGWNTEAFF
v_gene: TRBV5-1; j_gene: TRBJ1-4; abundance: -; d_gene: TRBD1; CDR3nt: TGCGCCAGCAGCGCTGTTGGACAGGGGGCGACTGAAAAACTGTTTTTT; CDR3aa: CASSAVGQGATEKLFF
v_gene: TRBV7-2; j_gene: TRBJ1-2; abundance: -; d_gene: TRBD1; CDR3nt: TGTGCCAGCAGCCGTACCCGGGACAGGGGCGGTGGCTACACCTTC; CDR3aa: CASSRTRDRGGGYTF
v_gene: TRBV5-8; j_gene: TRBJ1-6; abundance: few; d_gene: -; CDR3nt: TGTGCCAGCAGTATCGTCGGTTCACCCCTCCACTTT; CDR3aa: CASSIVGSPLHF
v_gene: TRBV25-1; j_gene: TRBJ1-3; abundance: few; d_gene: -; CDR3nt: TGTGCCAGCAGTTCCCATGGGGGGAGCTGGGGAAACACCATATATTTT; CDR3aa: CASSSHGGSWGNTIYF
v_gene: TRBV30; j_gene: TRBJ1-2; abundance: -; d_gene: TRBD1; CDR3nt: TGTGCCTGGAGTGTGGGGACAGGGTTCGGCTACACCTTC; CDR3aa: CAWSVGTGFGYTF
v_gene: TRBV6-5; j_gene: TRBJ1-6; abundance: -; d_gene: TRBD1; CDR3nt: TGTGCCAGCAGTTACTCGATCGGACAGGGGAGTTCACCCCTCCACTTT; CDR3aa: CASSYSIGQGSSPLHF
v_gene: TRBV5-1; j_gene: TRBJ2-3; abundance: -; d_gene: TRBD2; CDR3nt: TGCGCCAGCAGCAAGCCCGGGACTAGCGGAGATACGCAGTATTTT; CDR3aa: CASSKPGTSGDTQYF
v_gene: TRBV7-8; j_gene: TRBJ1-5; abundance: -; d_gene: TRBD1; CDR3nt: TGTGCCAGCAGATCGACGGGACAGCTCAATCAGCCCCAGCATTTT; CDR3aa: CASRSTGQLNQPQHF
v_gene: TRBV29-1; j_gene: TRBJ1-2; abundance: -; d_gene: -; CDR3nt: TGCGCACACAGGAGCCTCTCCTCTAACTATGGCTACACCTTC; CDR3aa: CAHRSLSSNYGYTF
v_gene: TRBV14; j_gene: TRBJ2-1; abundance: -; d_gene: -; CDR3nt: TGTGCCAGCAGCCAGATGACTATCAATGAGCAGTTCTTC; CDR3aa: CASSQMTINEQFF
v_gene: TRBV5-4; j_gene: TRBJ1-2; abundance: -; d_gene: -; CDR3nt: TGTGCCAGCAGCTTTGAAGGGGGCTATGGCTACACCTTC; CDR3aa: CASSFEGGYGYTF
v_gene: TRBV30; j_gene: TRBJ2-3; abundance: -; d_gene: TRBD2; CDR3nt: TGTGCCTGCAATGGGCGCGGGGGTTCCACAGATACGCAGTATTTT; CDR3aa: CACNGRGGSTDTQYF
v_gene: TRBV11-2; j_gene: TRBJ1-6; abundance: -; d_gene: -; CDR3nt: TGTGCCAGCAGCTTTCGGAAAGGAGGCTCACCCCTCCACTTT; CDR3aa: CASSFRKGGSPLHF
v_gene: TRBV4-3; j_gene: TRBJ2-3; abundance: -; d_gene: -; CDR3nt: TGCGCCAGCAGCCAAATTCTCCGGGCCGCCGGGGCAGATACGCAGTATTTT; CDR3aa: CASSQILRAAGADTQYF